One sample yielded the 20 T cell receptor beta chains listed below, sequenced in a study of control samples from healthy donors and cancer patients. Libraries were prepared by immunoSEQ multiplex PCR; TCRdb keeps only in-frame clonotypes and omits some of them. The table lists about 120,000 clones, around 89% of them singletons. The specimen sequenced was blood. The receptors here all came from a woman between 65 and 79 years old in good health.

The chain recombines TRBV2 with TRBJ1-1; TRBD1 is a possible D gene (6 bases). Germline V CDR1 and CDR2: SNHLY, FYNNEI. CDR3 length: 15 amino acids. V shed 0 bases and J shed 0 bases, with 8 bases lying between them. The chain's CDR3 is CASSEAGTLNTEAFF. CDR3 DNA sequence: TGTGCCAGCAGTGAAGCCGGGACACTGAACACTGAAGCTTTCTTT.

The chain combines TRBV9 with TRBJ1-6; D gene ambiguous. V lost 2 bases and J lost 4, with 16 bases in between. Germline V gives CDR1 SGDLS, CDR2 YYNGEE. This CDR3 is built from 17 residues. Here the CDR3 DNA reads TGTGCCAGCAGCGTCGGGCAAACCGGCCTTTATAATTCACCCCTCCACTTT. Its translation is CASSVGQTGLYNSPLHF.

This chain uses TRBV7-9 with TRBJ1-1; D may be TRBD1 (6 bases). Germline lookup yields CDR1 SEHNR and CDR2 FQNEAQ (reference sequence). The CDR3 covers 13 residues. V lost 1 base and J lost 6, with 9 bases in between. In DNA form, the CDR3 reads TGTGCCAGCAGCTTAGATACAGGGCCTGAAGCTTTCTTT. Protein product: CASSLDTGPEAFF. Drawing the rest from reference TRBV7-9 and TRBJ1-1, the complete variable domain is DTGVSQNPRHKITKRGQNVTFRCDPISEHNRLYWYRQTLGQGPEFLTYFQNEAQLEKSRLLSDRFSAERPKGSFSTLEIQRTEQGDSAMYLCASSLDTGPEAFFGQGTRLTVV.

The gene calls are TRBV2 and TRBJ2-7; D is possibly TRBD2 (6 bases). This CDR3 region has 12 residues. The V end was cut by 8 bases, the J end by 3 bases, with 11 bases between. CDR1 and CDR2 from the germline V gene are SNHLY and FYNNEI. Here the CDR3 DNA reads TGTGCCAGCGGCCGGGGGAACTACGAGCAGTACTTC. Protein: CASGRGNYEQYF.

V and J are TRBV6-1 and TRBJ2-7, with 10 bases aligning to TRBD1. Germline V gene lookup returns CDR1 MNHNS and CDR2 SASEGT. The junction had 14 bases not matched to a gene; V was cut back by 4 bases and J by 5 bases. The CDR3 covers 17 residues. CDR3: CASSARRGRDRGNEQYF. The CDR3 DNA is TGTGCCAGCAGTGCAAGACGAGGCCGGGACAGGGGTAACGAGCAGTACTTC.

As DNA, the CDR3 is TGCGCCAGCAGCCCCAGCCCAGGGTCGGGCACTGAAGCTTTCTTT. It yields the protein CASSPSPGSGTEAFF. The V and J genes are TRBV5-1 and TRBJ1-1, with D possibly TRBD1 on 5 matching bases. Trimming took off 4 bases at V and 4 bases at J, with 17 bases between the two ends. The germline CDR1 and CDR2 sequences are SGHRS and YFSETQ. This CDR3 contains 15 residues. The whole variable domain, filled in from reference TRBV5-1 and TRBJ1-1, reads KAGVTQTPRYLIKTRGQQVTLSCSPISGHRSVSWYQQTPGQGLQFLFEYFSETQRNKGNFPGRFSGRQFSNSRSEMNVSTLELGDSALYLCASSPSPGSGTEAFFGQGTRLTVV.

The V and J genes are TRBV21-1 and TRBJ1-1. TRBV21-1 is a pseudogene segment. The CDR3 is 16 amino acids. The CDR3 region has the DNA TGTGCCAGCAGCAAAGCGCGGGAGCGGCTCCACACTGAAGCTTTCTTT. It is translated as CASSKARERLHTEAFF.

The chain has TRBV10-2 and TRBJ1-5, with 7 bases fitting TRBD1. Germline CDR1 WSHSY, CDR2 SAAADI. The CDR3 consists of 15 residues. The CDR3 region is CPPPPGGVGNQPQHF. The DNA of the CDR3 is TGCCCCCCCCCACCAGGGGGGGTGGGCAATCAGCCCCAGCATTTT.

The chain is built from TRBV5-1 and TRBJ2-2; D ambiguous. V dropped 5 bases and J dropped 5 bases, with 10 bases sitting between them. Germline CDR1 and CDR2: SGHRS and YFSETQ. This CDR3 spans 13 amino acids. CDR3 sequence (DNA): TGCGCCAGCAGTTCGCCCGGGACCGGGGAGCTGTTTTTT. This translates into CASSSPGTGELFF.

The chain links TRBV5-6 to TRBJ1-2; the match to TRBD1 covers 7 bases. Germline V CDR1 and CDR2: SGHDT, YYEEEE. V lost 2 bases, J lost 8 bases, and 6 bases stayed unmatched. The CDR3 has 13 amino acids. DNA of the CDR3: TGTGCCAGCAGCTTAAGACAGGGCTCAGGCTACACCTTC. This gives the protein CASSLRQGSGYTF.

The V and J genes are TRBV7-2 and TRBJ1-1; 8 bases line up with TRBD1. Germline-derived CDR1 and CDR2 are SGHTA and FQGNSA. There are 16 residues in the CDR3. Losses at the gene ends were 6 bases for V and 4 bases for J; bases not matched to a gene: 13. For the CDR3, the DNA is TGTGCCAGCAGGCCCGGGACAGGACCCCCGAGCACTGAAGCTTTCTTT. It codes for CASRPGTGPPSTEAFF.

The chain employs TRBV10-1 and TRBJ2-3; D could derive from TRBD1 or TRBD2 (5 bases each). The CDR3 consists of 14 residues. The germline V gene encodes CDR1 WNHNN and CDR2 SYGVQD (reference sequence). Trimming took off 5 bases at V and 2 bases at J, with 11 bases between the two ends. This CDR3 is CASSRDALTDTQYF. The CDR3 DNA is TGCGCCAGCAGTCGGGACGCTCTCACAGATACGCAGTATTTT.

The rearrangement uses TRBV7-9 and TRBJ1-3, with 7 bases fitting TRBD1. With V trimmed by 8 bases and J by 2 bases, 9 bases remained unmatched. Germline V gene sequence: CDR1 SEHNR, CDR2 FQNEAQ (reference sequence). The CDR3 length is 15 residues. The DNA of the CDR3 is TGTGCCAGCGGAGAAACAGGGGTTACTGGAAACACCATATATTTT. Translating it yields CASGETGVTGNTIYF.

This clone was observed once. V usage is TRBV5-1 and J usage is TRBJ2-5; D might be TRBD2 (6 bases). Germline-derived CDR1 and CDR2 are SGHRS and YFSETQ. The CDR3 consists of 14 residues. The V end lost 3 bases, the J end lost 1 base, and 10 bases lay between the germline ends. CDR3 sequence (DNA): TGCGCCAGCAGCTCGGGCGGGGTCCAAGAGACCCAGTACTTC. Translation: CASSSGGVQETQYF.

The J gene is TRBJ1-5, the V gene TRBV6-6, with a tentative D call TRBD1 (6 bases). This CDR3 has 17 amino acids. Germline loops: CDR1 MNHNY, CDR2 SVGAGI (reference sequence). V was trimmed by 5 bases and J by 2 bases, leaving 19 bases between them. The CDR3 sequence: CASSQPSRDTRNQPQHF. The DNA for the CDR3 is TGTGCCAGCAGTCAGCCCTCCCGGGACACTCGCAATCAGCCCCAGCATTTT.

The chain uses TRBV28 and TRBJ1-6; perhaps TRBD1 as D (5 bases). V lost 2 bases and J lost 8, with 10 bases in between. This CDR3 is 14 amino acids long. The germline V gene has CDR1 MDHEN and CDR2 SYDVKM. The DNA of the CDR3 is TGTGCCAGCAGTTTACGGGGGGGTTATTCACCCCTCCACTTT. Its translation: CASSLRGGYSPLHF. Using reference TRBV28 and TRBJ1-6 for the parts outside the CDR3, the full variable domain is DVKVTQSSRYLVKRTGEKVFLECVQDMDHENMFWYRQDPGLGLRLIYFSYDVKMKEKGDIPEGYSVSREKKERFSLILESASTNQTSMYLCASSLRGGYSPLHFGNGTRLTVT.

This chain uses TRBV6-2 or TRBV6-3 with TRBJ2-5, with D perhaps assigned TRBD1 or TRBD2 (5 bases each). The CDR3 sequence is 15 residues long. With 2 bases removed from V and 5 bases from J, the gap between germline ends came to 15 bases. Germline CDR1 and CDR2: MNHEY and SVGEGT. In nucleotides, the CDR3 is TGTGCCAGCAGTTACACCGGGACCCCCGGGGAGACCCAGTACTTC. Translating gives CASSYTGTPGETQYF.

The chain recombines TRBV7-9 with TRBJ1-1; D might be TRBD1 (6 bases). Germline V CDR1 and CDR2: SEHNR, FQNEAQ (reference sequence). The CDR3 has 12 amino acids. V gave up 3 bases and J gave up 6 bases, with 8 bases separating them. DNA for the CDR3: TGTGCCAGCAGCTTCCAGGGGCCTGAAGCTTTCTTT. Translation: CASSFQGPEAFF. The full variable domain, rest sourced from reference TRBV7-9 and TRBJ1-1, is DTGVSQNPRHKITKRGQNVTFRCDPISEHNRLYWYRQTLGQGPEFLTYFQNEAQLEKSRLLSDRFSAERPKGSFSTLEIQRTEQGDSAMYLCASSFQGPEAFFGQGTRLTVV.

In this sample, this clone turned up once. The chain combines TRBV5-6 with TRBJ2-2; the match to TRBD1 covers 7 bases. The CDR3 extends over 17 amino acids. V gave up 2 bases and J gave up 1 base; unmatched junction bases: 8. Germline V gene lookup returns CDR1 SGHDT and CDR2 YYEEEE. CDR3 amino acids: CASSFPPGTVNTGELFF. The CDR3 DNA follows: TGTGCCAGCAGCTTCCCGCCCGGGACAGTGAACACCGGGGAGCTGTTTTTT.

The CDR3 DNA reads TGTGCCAGTAGTATAACCACGCGATTACAGGGGCACACCGGGGAGCTGTTTTTT. Protein: CASSITTRLQGHTGELFF. The genes are TRBV19 and TRBJ2-2; 7 bases match TRBD1. Germline V gene data show CDR1 as LNHDA and CDR2 as SQIVND (reference sequence). J lost 3 bases, V lost 2 bases, and 12 bases had no gene match. The CDR3 is 18 amino acids.